The rows below give T cell receptor beta chains drawn from one sample of a study of radiotherapy plus CTLA-4 blockade in lung cancer. Here immunoSEQ multiplex PCR was the method, and the copy in TCRdb shows in-frame clones only, minus some. Among roughly 92,000 clones listed, approximately 84% were seen once. The sequencing here drew on peripheral blood, taken from a patient treated with radiotherapy plus ipilimumab. The source is a human donor with non-small cell lung cancer who had a partial response to radiotherapy plus ipilimumab. CDR3s include the opening cysteine and the closing phenylalanine or tryptophan. The order of the fields is D gene, clone size, J gene, V gene, CDR3 DNA, CDR3 protein. The D gene is left open where the match is weak. Not all rows give a size; the values are once, few, many and, for expanded clones, a class.

D gene: TRBD1; clone size: -; J gene: TRBJ2-5; V gene: TRBV5-4; CDR3 DNA: TGTGCCAGCAGCTGGGACCAGGGGGCGGTGGAGACCCAGTACTTC; CDR3 protein: CASSWDQGAVETQYF
D gene: TRBD1; clone size: -; J gene: TRBJ2-5; V gene: TRBV5-5; CDR3 DNA: TGTGCCAGCAACCGGGCACAGGGGGTCCCAGAGACCCAGTACTTC; CDR3 protein: CASNRAQGVPETQYF
D gene: TRBD2; clone size: -; J gene: TRBJ2-5; V gene: TRBV19; CDR3 DNA: TGTGCCAGTAGTATAGGGGGGGGACTACCGAACCAAGAGACCCAGTACTTC; CDR3 protein: CASSIGGGLPNQETQYF
D gene: -; clone size: -; J gene: TRBJ2-7; V gene: TRBV19; CDR3 DNA: TGTGCCAGTAGTACGCAGACAGGACCCTACGAGCAGTACTTC; CDR3 protein: CASSTQTGPYEQYF
D gene: -; clone size: -; J gene: TRBJ2-3; V gene: TRBV18; CDR3 DNA: TGTGCCAGCTCACCGGTCGTGGGGGCCCCAGATACGCAGTATTTT; CDR3 protein: CASSPVVGAPDTQYF
D gene: TRBD1; clone size: -; J gene: TRBJ1-1; V gene: TRBV5-1; CDR3 DNA: TGCGCCAGCAGCTTACCTGCGACAGGGGGGGCAGCTGAAGCTTTCTTT; CDR3 protein: CASSLPATGGAAEAFF
D gene: TRBD2; clone size: -; J gene: TRBJ2-7; V gene: TRBV19; CDR3 DNA: TGTGCCAGTAGTAGTAGCGGGAGTAACCACGAGCAGTACTTC; CDR3 protein: CASSSSGSNHEQYF
D gene: TRBD1; clone size: -; J gene: TRBJ1-2; V gene: TRBV7-2; CDR3 DNA: TGTGCCAGCAGCTTAGTCGGGACAGGGGGAGCTAACTATGGCTACACCTTC; CDR3 protein: CASSLVGTGGANYGYTF
D gene: -; clone size: few; J gene: TRBJ1-4; V gene: TRBV9; CDR3 DNA: TGTGCCAGCAGCGTAAGCAGGGATGAAAAACTGTTTTTT; CDR3 protein: CASSVSRDEKLFF
D gene: TRBD2; clone size: -; J gene: TRBJ2-5; V gene: TRBV28; CDR3 DNA: TGTGCCAGCAGTCACGGGACTAGCGGCTACCAAGAGACCCAGTACTTC; CDR3 protein: CASSHGTSGYQETQYF
D gene: -; clone size: -; J gene: TRBJ1-5; V gene: TRBV2; CDR3 DNA: TGTGCCAGCAGTGGGGACAAGCCTCTGGGGCAGCCCCAGCATTTT; CDR3 protein: CASSGDKPLGQPQHF
D gene: TRBD2; clone size: -; J gene: TRBJ2-7; V gene: TRBV5-1; CDR3 DNA: TGCGCCAGCAGCTTGGCGTCTAGCGGGGGATATTACGAGCAGTACTTC; CDR3 protein: CASSLASSGGYYEQYF
D gene: -; clone size: once; J gene: TRBJ1-5; V gene: TRBV7-8; CDR3 DNA: TGTGCCAGCAGCTTAGACAGGCCCCCATTACAGCCCCAGCATTTT; CDR3 protein: CASSLDRPPLQPQHF
D gene: TRBD1; clone size: -; J gene: TRBJ2-1; V gene: TRBV6-5; CDR3 DNA: TGTGCCAGCAGGGAAACAGGGGTACGGAATGAGCAGTTCTTC; CDR3 protein: CASRETGVRNEQFF
D gene: TRBD2; clone size: -; J gene: TRBJ2-5; V gene: TRBV5-1; CDR3 DNA: TGCGCCAGCAGCTTGGTGGGTCGGATAGCGGGACAAGAGACCCAGTACTTC; CDR3 protein: CASSLVGRIAGQETQYF
D gene: TRBD2; clone size: -; J gene: TRBJ2-3; V gene: TRBV13; CDR3 DNA: TGTGCCAGCAGCTCCGTCGCGGGAGGGTGGATCACAGATACGCAGTATTTT; CDR3 protein: CASSSVAGGWITDTQYF
D gene: TRBD1; clone size: -; J gene: TRBJ2-3; V gene: TRBV6-5; CDR3 DNA: TGTGCCAGCAGATCGGGACAGGTGATCACAGATACGCAGTATTTT; CDR3 protein: CASRSGQVITDTQYF
D gene: -; clone size: once; J gene: TRBJ1-1; V gene: TRBV10-3; CDR3 DNA: TGTGCCATCAGTGAGTCTGGGACTATAAGAGAAGCTTTCTTT; CDR3 protein: CAISESGTIREAFF
D gene: -; clone size: -; J gene: TRBJ1-3; V gene: TRBV19; CDR3 DNA: TGTGCCAGTAGTAGGGATACAGGGTCGGCCTCTGGAAACACCATATATTTT; CDR3 protein: CASSRDTGSASGNTIYF
D gene: -; clone size: -; J gene: TRBJ2-3; V gene: TRBV5-6; CDR3 DNA: TGTGCCAGCAGCTTTTCCTTGGGCTTGAGTACTCCCACAGATACGCAGTATTTT; CDR3 protein: CASSFSLGLSTPTDTQYF
D gene: TRBD1; clone size: -; J gene: TRBJ2-5; V gene: TRBV19; CDR3 DNA: TGTGCCAGTAGCCACCTTCGGACAGGGATTCGTGAGCAAGAGACCCAGTACTTC; CDR3 protein: CASSHLRTGIREQETQYF
D gene: TRBD2; clone size: -; J gene: TRBJ2-7; V gene: TRBV19; CDR3 DNA: TGTGCCAGTAGTATAGATCTTAGCGGGAGGGCTACCTTC; CDR3 protein: CASSIDLSGRATF
D gene: TRBD2; clone size: few; J gene: TRBJ2-7; V gene: TRBV30; CDR3 DNA: TGTGCCTGGGCGGCGCCCCGGCTAGCGGGAGCCTACGAGCAGTACTTC; CDR3 protein: CAWAAPRLAGAYEQYF
D gene: TRBD1; clone size: -; J gene: TRBJ1-5; V gene: TRBV6-1; CDR3 DNA: TGTGCCAGCAGTGGACAGGGATTGAGCAATCAGCCCCAGCATTTT; CDR3 protein: CASSGQGLSNQPQHF
D gene: -; clone size: -; J gene: TRBJ2-4; V gene: TRBV6-1; CDR3 DNA: TGTGCCAGCAGTGAAGGGAGGAACATTCAGTACTTC; CDR3 protein: CASSEGRNIQYF
D gene: -; clone size: -; J gene: TRBJ1-4; V gene: TRBV30; CDR3 DNA: TGTGCCTGCATCCGACCGGGGGGACTTACAAAAACGGCTAATGAAAAACTGTTTTTT; CDR3 protein: CACIRPGGLTKTANEKLFF
D gene: -; clone size: -; J gene: TRBJ2-1; V gene: TRBV27; CDR3 DNA: TGTGCCAGCAGTTCGAGACTAGACACCAATGAGCAGTTCTTC; CDR3 protein: CASSSRLDTNEQFF
D gene: TRBD1; clone size: -; J gene: TRBJ1-2; V gene: TRBV10-3; CDR3 DNA: TGTGCCATCAGTGACTCGGGACAGGGTTCTGGCTACACCTTC; CDR3 protein: CAISDSGQGSGYTF
D gene: TRBD2; clone size: -; J gene: TRBJ2-2; V gene: TRBV7-8; CDR3 DNA: TGTGCCAGCAGCATCAGACCGGGACTAGCGGGAGAGGCCGGGGAGCTGTTTTTT; CDR3 protein: CASSIRPGLAGEAGELFF
D gene: TRBD2; clone size: -; J gene: TRBJ2-5; V gene: TRBV11-2; CDR3 DNA: TGTGCCAGCAGCTTAGTTGTCGGGAGGGAGACCCAGTACTTC; CDR3 protein: CASSLVVGRETQYF
D gene: -; clone size: -; J gene: TRBJ1-1; V gene: TRBV5-1; CDR3 DNA: TGCGCCAGCAGACAAGGGGGGAACACTGAAGCTTTCTTT; CDR3 protein: CASRQGGNTEAFF
D gene: TRBD2; clone size: -; J gene: TRBJ2-1; V gene: TRBV11-2; CDR3 DNA: TGTGCCAGCAGCTGGCGGGAGGGCCCCTACAATGAGCAGTTCTTC; CDR3 protein: CASSWREGPYNEQFF
D gene: TRBD2; clone size: -; J gene: TRBJ2-3; V gene: TRBV29-1; CDR3 DNA: TGCAGCGTTGTAGTACTAGCGGGAGTGAGCACAGATACGCAGTATTTT; CDR3 protein: CSVVVLAGVSTDTQYF
D gene: TRBD1; clone size: -; J gene: TRBJ2-3; V gene: TRBV27; CDR3 DNA: TGTGCCAGCAGAACCCGGGACAGGGGACCAAATACCCCTAGCACAGATACGCAGTATTTT; CDR3 protein: CASRTRDRGPNTPSTDTQYF
D gene: -; clone size: once; J gene: TRBJ1-2; V gene: TRBV4-2; CDR3 DNA: TGTGCCAGCAGCCAAGATAGGAGGTCCTGGGTGGGCTACACCTTC; CDR3 protein: CASSQDRRSWVGYTF
D gene: -; clone size: -; J gene: TRBJ2-1; V gene: TRBV25-1; CDR3 DNA: TGTGCCAGCAGTGAATATTTCGCAGGTTACAATGAGCAGTTCTTC; CDR3 protein: CASSEYFAGYNEQFF